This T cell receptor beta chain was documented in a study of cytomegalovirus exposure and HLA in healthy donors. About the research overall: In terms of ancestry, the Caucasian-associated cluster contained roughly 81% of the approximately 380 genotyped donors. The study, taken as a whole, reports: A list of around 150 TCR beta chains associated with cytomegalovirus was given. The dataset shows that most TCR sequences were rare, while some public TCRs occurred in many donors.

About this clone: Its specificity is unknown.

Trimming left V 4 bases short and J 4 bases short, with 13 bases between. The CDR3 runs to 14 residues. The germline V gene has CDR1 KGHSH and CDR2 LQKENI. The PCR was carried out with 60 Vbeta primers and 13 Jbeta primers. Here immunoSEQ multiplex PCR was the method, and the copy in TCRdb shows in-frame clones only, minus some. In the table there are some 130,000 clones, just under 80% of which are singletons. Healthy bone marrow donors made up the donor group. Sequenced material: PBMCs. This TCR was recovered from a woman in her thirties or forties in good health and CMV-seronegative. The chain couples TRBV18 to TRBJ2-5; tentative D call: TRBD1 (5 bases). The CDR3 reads CASSRETAGETQYF. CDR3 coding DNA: TGTGCCAGCTCACGAGAGACAGCCGGAGAGACCCAGTACTTC.